This entry features one T cell receptor beta chain sequence. What it binds is not known. Germline V CDR1 and CDR2: WNHNN, SYGVQD (reference sequence). V was clipped by 4 bases and J by 3 bases, with 7 bases between them. The CDR3 is made up of 13 amino acids. This sample stems from a study of T cell responses to AZD1222 COVID-19 vaccine. General observations from the study: Donors were chiefly white British, with a greater number of females, and clonal diversity was perhaps underestimated. All repertoire sampling was performed exclusively after the peak T cell response. CD4 TCRs associated with vaccination spanned spike, dominating at 160-218 and 743-854.

This table comes from immunoSEQ multiplex PCR, and its TCRdb copy is limited to in-frame clones, with some not included. The table shows some 180,000 clones, with 92% occurring only once. This rearrangement joins TRBV10-1 to TRBJ1-5; D not certain. This clonotype was obtained from an adult in good health. The source was peripheral blood, collected on day 0 of AZD1222 vaccination. The CDR3 spells CASSAAPNQPQHF. CDR3 sequence (DNA): TGCGCCAGCAGTGCGGCCCCCAATCAGCCCCAGCATTTT.